These 6 T cell receptor beta chains came from one sample sequenced in a study of T-cell memory formation after mild COVID-19. TCRdb independently ran MiXCR on the 5' RACE reads; one entry per CDR3 protein. The table records about 400,000 distinct CDR3 sequences, roughly 18% of them present only once. Sequenced material: PBMCs or a T cell subset sorted from them (not recorded which). The receptors were sampled from a man younger than 35 who had mild COVID-19 (a few samples of this study predate the infection). Cell type and time point are not known.

The V gene is TRBV7-2, the J gene TRBJ2-1; 14 bases are a match to TRBD2. Germline V CDR1 and CDR2: SGHTA, FQGNSA. Trimming removed 5 bases from V and 0 bases from J; junction bases left unmatched: 6. The CDR3 covers 18 residues. The CDR3 region is CASSPGLAGASSYNEQFF. The CDR3 DNA reads as TGTGCCAGCAGCCCGGGACTAGCGGGGGCCAGCTCCTACAATGAGCAGTTCTTC.

In its sample, this clonotype was seen a few times. This sequence joins TRBV11-2 and TRBJ1-2; 7 nucleotides align to TRBD1. The junction had 7 bases not matched to a gene; V was cut back by 2 bases and J by 4 bases. The V gene's germline CDR1 is SGHAT and CDR2 FQNNGV. The CDR3 sequence is 15 residues long. CDR3: CASSLSDSGGYGYTF. The CDR3, as DNA: TGTGCCAGCAGCTTATCGGATTCAGGGGGCTATGGCTACACCTTC.

This chain links TRBV12-3 or TRBV12-4 with TRBJ1-1; 8 bases align to TRBD1. V lost 11 bases to trimming and J lost 0 bases; unmatched junction nucleotides: 8. This CDR3 is built from 14 residues. The DNA of the CDR3 is TGTGCCTTGAAGGCAGGGGGCATGAACACTGAAGCTTTCTTT. Amino acids: CALKAGGMNTEAFF.

The chain links TRBV18 to TRBJ2-3, with 9 bases lining up with TRBD2. CDR1 is KGHSH, CDR2 LQKENI, per germline. CDR3 length: 18 amino acids. J gave up 3 bases and V 1 base, and 11 bases lay outside the gene matches. The CDR3 protein is CASSPLGLAGTPTDTQYF. Written as DNA, the CDR3 is TGTGCCAGCTCACCACTGGGGCTAGCGGGGACCCCGACAGATACGCAGTATTTT. Combining the CDR3 with reference TRBV18 and TRBJ2-3 gives the whole variable domain NAGVMQNPRHLVRRRGQEARLRCSPMKGHSHVYWYRQLPEEGLKFMVYLQKENIIDESGMPKERFSAEFPKEGPSILRIQQVVRGDSAAYFCASSPLGLAGTPTDTQYFGPGTRLTVL.

The chain has TRBV18 and TRBJ1-1; D is unclear. V was trimmed by 5 bases and J by 10 bases, leaving 14 bases between them. CDR1 and CDR2 (germline): KGHSH, LQKENI. CDR3 length equals 12 residues. The DNA of the CDR3 is TGTGCCAGCTCAGTAAACTTGGACGGAGCTTTCTTT. It translates to CASSVNLDGAFF.

This clonotype was seen more than once but under ten times. The rearrangement joins TRBV15 to TRBJ2-1, with no clear D. V was trimmed by 1 base and J by 4 bases, leaving 14 bases between them. CDR3 size: 16 residues. Germline V gene data show CDR1 as LNHNV and CDR2 as YYDKDF (reference sequence). This chain's CDR3 is CATSRGLQTPYNEQFF. The CDR3 DNA is TGTGCCACCAGCAGAGGACTCCAGACCCCATACAATGAGCAGTTCTTC.